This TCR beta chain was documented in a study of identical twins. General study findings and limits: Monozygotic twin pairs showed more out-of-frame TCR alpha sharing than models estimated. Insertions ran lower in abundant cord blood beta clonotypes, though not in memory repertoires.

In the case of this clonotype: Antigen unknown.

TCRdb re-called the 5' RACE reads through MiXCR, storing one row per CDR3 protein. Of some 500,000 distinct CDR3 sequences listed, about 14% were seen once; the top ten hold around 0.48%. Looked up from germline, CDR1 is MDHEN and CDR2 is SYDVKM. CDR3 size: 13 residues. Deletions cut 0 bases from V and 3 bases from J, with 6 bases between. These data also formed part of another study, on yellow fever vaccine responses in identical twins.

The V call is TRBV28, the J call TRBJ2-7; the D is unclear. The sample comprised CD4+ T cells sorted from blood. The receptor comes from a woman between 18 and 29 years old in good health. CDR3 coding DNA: TGTGCCAGCAGTTTATGGGGCGTCTACGAGCAGTACTTC. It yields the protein CASSLWGVYEQYF.